These T cell receptor beta chains were read from a single sample in a study of T cells after yellow fever vaccination. TCRdb redid the calling of the 5' RACE reads with MiXCR, one entry per CDR3 protein. The sample includes roughly 240,000 distinct CDR3 sequences, roughly 6.2% seen only once; the top ten take around 1%. Sequencing used CD4+ T cells sorted from PBMCs, obtained on the day of the yellow fever booster vaccination. The receptors shown here come from a man aged 30-40 years who received the YFV17D yellow fever vaccine. CDR3s include the opening cysteine and the closing phenylalanine or tryptophan. Fields, in order: V gene, clone size, D gene, J gene, CDR3 DNA, CDR3 protein. The D gene is left open where the match is weak. Clone size is not always given. Where it is, it says once, few, many or a class for expanded clones.

TRBV27,.,.,TRBJ2-1,TGTGCCAGCAGTTTTCGACAGGCCTACAATGAGCAGTTCTTC,CASSFRQAYNEQFF
TRBV14,.,.,TRBJ2-1,TGTGCCAGCAGCCAAGAGCGGTTGGCAGGGTCGTTCTTC,CASSQERLAGSFF
TRBV3-1,many,.,TRBJ2-4,TGTGCCAGCAGCCCCCGGGACGTAAAAAACATTCAGTACTTC,CASSPRDVKNIQYF
TRBV5-1,few,TRBD2,TRBJ2-2,TGCGCCAGCAGCTTAGGCCTAGCGGGGAACACCGGGGAGCTGTTTTTT,CASSLGLAGNTGELFF
TRBV7-6,many,.,TRBJ2-7,TGTGCCAGCAGCGCAGACGATGGGTACGAGCAGTACTTC,CASSADDGYEQYF
TRBV20-1,many,TRBD1,TRBJ2-2,TGCAGTGCTAGCAGGGGGATTACAGGGTCCGGGGAGCTGTTTTTT,CSASRGITGSGELFF
TRBV14,many,TRBD2,TRBJ2-1,TGTGCCAGCAGCCAAGATGGCGGGGGGATAAAGTTCTTC,CASSQDGGGIKFF
TRBV19,few,TRBD1,TRBJ1-2,TGTGCCAGTAGTATGGGACAGGGGTTTGGCTACACCTTC,CASSMGQGFGYTF
TRBV15,many,.,TRBJ1-1,TGTGCCACCAGCCGAAACACTGAAGCTTTCTTT,CATSRNTEAFF
TRBV6-2/TRBV6-3,many,.,TRBJ2-7,TGTGCCAGCAGTTTCCGGGGACATAAGAAAAGCGAGCAGTACTTC,CASSFRGHKKSEQYF
TRBV12-3/TRBV12-4,few,.,TRBJ1-5,TGTGCCAGCAGTTTATCATTGGGTCAGCCCCAGCATTTT,CASSLSLGQPQHF
TRBV5-6,few,TRBD2,TRBJ2-3,TGTGCCAGCAGCTTTCTAGCGGGAGGGTATGGCACAGATACGCAGTATTTT,CASSFLAGGYGTDTQYF
TRBV30,few,.,TRBJ2-7,TGTGCCTGGAAGGCTGATGGATACTACGAGCAGTACTTC,CAWKADGYYEQYF
TRBV5-6,many,.,TRBJ1-5,TGTGCCAGCAGCTTGGCCCCAAATAGCAATCAGCCCCAGCATTTT,CASSLAPNSNQPQHF
TRBV27,.,TRBD1,TRBJ2-7,TGTGCCAGCAGGAGGGACAGACCATTCTACGAGCAGTACTTC,CASRRDRPFYEQYF
TRBV7-9,.,TRBD1,TRBJ2-7,TGTGCCAGCAGCCCGGACAGGGCGCCGAGCTCCTACGAGCAGTACTTC,CASSPDRAPSSYEQYF
TRBV15,many,.,TRBJ1-5,TGTGCCACCAGCAGAGACAGACAAAGCAATCAGCCCCAGCATTTT,CATSRDRQSNQPQHF
TRBV3-1,few,.,TRBJ2-7,TGTGCCAGCAGCCATGGGACAAAGAACTACGAGCAGTACTTC,CASSHGTKNYEQYF
TRBV6-5,.,.,TRBJ2-7,TGTGCCAGCAGTTACTCGGGGGGAAAGAGCTCCTACGAGCAGTACTTC,CASSYSGGKSSYEQYF
TRBV20-1,few,.,TRBJ2-3,TGCAGCCTCAGGGGGGTGAGTGGTACGCAGTATTTT,CSLRGVSGTQYF
TRBV4-3,few,.,TRBJ1-4,TGCGCCAGCAGCCAGCCCGGGACAAATGAAAAACTGTTTTTT,CASSQPGTNEKLFF
TRBV20-1,.,.,TRBJ1-6,TGCAGTGCTAGAGATGTGGGTGGCGGGAATTCACCCCTCCACTTT,CSARDVGGGNSPLHF
TRBV7-9,many,.,TRBJ1-4,TGTGCCAGCAGCTTGGTCGGGGGAGAAAAACTGTTTTTT,CASSLVGGEKLFF
TRBV28,many,.,TRBJ1-4,TGTGCCAGCAGTTTAAGTGAAAAACTGTTTTTT,CASSLSEKLFF
TRBV6-2/TRBV6-3,few,.,TRBJ2-1,TGTGCCAGCAGCCGGGATCGGCCGGGGGTTTACAATGAGCAGTTCTTC,CASSRDRPGVYNEQFF
TRBV12-3/TRBV12-4,.,TRBD1,TRBJ2-7,TGTGCCAGCAGCCCAACAGGGGGAAGCTACGAGCAGTACTTC,CASSPTGGSYEQYF
TRBV6-1,many,TRBD1,TRBJ1-3,TGTGCCAGCAGGATGGGACAGGGGTCTCTCCTTGGAAACACCATATATTTT,CASRMGQGSLLGNTIYF
TRBV6-1,few,TRBD2,TRBJ2-1,TGTGCCAGCACCCTAACTAGCGGGAGCTACAATGAGCAGTTCTTC,CASTLTSGSYNEQFF
TRBV10-3,many,.,TRBJ2-1,TGTGCCATCAGTGAGTCTAAAGCTAGCGCCTTTATCTACAATGAGCAGTTCTTC,CAISESKASAFIYNEQFF
TRBV2,many,.,TRBJ2-3,TGTGCCAGCAGTGAACTTCTGGGAGATACGCAGTATTTT,CASSELLGDTQYF
TRBV12-3/TRBV12-4,many,.,TRBJ2-3,TGTGCCAGCAGTTTAGGATCGCGAGGTACGCAGTATTTT,CASSLGSRGTQYF
TRBV5-1,.,TRBD1,TRBJ2-1,TGCGCCAGCAGCGAAGGGACAGGAGGCAATGAGCAGTTCTTC,CASSEGTGGNEQFF
TRBV9,many,TRBD1,TRBJ2-3,TGTGCCAGCAGCCCCACGTCGGGACAGAGCACAGATACGCAGTATTTT,CASSPTSGQSTDTQYF
TRBV23-1,once,TRBD2,TRBJ2-7,TGCGCCAGCAGTCCCGGACGACTAGCCCCGGGAGAGCAGTACTTC,CASSPGRLAPGEQYF
TRBV29-1,.,.,TRBJ2-5,TGCAGCGTTGAACGAGCGAAGGGAGAGACCCAGTACTTC,CSVERAKGETQYF
TRBV7-2,.,.,TRBJ2-7,TGTGCCAGCAGCTTGGCAGGGGCTCTCGAGCAGTACTTC,CASSLAGALEQYF
TRBV6-5,few,TRBD1,TRBJ2-7,TGTGCCAGCAGTTTAAGGACAGGGCTCAATTCCTACGAGCAGTACTTC,CASSLRTGLNSYEQYF
TRBV10-3,.,TRBD1,TRBJ1-3,TGTGCCATCAAGAGGGACAGCTCTGGAAACACCATATATTTT,CAIKRDSSGNTIYF
TRBV7-9,.,TRBD1,TRBJ2-3,TGTGCCAGCAGCCTAGGGGACAGGCGGCCCGATACGCAGTATTTT,CASSLGDRRPDTQYF
TRBV7-2,.,TRBD2,TRBJ2-4,TGTGCCAGCAGCGCGGGGGGGAGGGTAGGGAACATTCAGTACTTC,CASSAGGRVGNIQYF
TRBV12-3/TRBV12-4,many,TRBD1,TRBJ1-1,TGTGCCAGCAGTTCCCGGGACAGTCGGTCTGAAGCTTTCTTT,CASSSRDSRSEAFF
TRBV28,few,TRBD2,TRBJ2-3,TGTGCCAGCAGGAGCGGGAGGGCAGATACGCAGTATTTT,CASRSGRADTQYF
TRBV5-4,.,TRBD2,TRBJ2-1,TGTGCCAACGCGGGAGGGCCATACAATGAGCAGTTCTTC,CANAGGPYNEQFF
TRBV12-3/TRBV12-4,many,TRBD1,TRBJ2-1,TGTGCCAGCAGCCGCTGGACAGGTGAGCAGTTCTTC,CASSRWTGEQFF
TRBV12-3/TRBV12-4,few,TRBD2,TRBJ2-7,TGTGCCAGCAGTGGACTAGCGGGCCGGGGAGAGCAGTACTTC,CASSGLAGRGEQYF
TRBV3-1,many,.,TRBJ2-3,TGTGCCAGCAGCCAGAGTCCCCTCGAGCGGGCAGATACGCAGTATTTT,CASSQSPLERADTQYF
TRBV7-2,many,TRBD2,TRBJ2-7,TGTGCCAGCAGCTTAGGACTAGCGGGAGCATACGAGCAGTACTTC,CASSLGLAGAYEQYF
TRBV5-1,many,TRBD2,TRBJ2-2,TGCGCCAGCAGCTTCGTGAATCCAGCGGGAGTGTCGAGTACCGGGGAGCTGTTTTTT,CASSFVNPAGVSSTGELFF
TRBV5-5,many,.,TRBJ2-2,TGTGCCAGCAGCTTTTCGGGACAACCGACCGGGGAGCTGTTTTTT,CASSFSGQPTGELFF
TRBV20-1,many,TRBD2,TRBJ2-4,TGCAGTGGGGAGGGAGGCTTACTAGCCAAAAACATTCAGTACTTC,CSGEGGLLAKNIQYF
TRBV29-1,many,TRBD2,TRBJ2-7,TGCAGCGTGACCCCGAGGCTAGCGGGAAGTTACGAGCAGTACTTC,CSVTPRLAGSYEQYF
TRBV3-1,many,.,TRBJ1-4,TGTGCCAGCAGCCTGGGGACATTCGAAAAACTGTTTTTT,CASSLGTFEKLFF
TRBV5-4,.,TRBD1,TRBJ2-5,TGTGCCAGCAGCCCAGGGGGTTACCAAGAGACCCAGTACTTC,CASSPGGYQETQYF
TRBV5-4,.,.,TRBJ2-1,TGTGCCAGCAGCTTGAGCCGGGAGTGGAGCAATGAGCAGTTCTTC,CASSLSREWSNEQFF